This T cell receptor (beta chain) was captured by sequencing in a study of blood T cell repertoires in COVID-19. Germline V CDR1 and CDR2: SGHAT, FQNNGV. This CDR3 contains 17 residues. The V and J ends lost 1 base and 7 bases respectively, with 17 bases between them. The table came from immunoSEQ multiplex PCR; TCRdb's copy has only in-frame clones and leaves some out. The sample holds about 170,000 clones, around nine tenths seen once. This sequence joins TRBV11-2 and TRBJ1-6; maybe TRBD1 (5 bases). Material for sequencing was PBMCs or T cells enriched from blood (not recorded which). The source is a woman younger than 35 who had recovered from COVID-19. The CDR3 is CASSLGGRGRGNSPLHF. For the CDR3, the DNA is TGTGCCAGCAGCTTAGGTGGTCGGGGACGGGGGAATTCACCCCTCCACTTT.